Shown below are 5 T cell receptor beta chains from a single sample sequenced in a study of T cells in Graves' hyperthyroidism and ophthalmopathy (dated 2019 in TCRdb). Library construction relied on multiplex PCR. TCRdb names Illumina HiSeq 2000 as the instrument used. TCR beta CDR3 regions were amplified from RNA transcripts. For the first round of RT-PCR on the TCR CDR3, the HTBI primer set was used together with the Qiagen OneStep RT-PCR kit. The public reads were run again by TCRdb, first through fastp at Q25 and then through MiXCR, and only productive beta chains were kept. Entries that share a CDR3 protein sequence are merged under the most common genes and DNA. The sample table shows hundreds of thousands of distinct CDR3 sequences, and just under 20% are seen once. The ten largest clones add up to about 50% of the sample. Source material: blood. The receptors were sampled from a man aged 35-49 years with Graves' ophthalmopathy.

This clonotype was counted between two and nine times. In DNA form, the CDR3 reads TGTGCCAGCAGTCGGGGGGACGTCCTAAATGAAAAACTGTTTTTT. It translates to CASSRGDVLNEKLFF. The genes are TRBV6-2 or TRBV6-3 and TRBJ1-4; possible D gene TRBD1, 5 bases. Germline V lookup: CDR1 MNHEY, CDR2 SVGEGT. The CDR3 runs to 15 residues. The V and J ends lost 5 bases and 5 bases respectively, with 15 bases between them.

The sample holds a few counts of this clonotype. The rearrangement links TRBV7-2 to TRBJ1-6, with 8 bases that match TRBD1. Germline V gives CDR1 SGHTA, CDR2 FQGNSA. V shed 5 bases, J shed 9 bases, and the junction held 6 bases outside the gene matches. CDR3 length equals 14 residues. CDR3 DNA sequence: TGTGCCAGCAGCCTAGGACAGGGTACTTCACCCCTCCACTTT. Amino acids: CASSLGQGTSPLHF.

This clonotype appeared a single time. The rearrangement links TRBV10-3 to TRBJ1-3; 7 bases match TRBD1. The CDR3 contains 15 residues. In germline, CDR1 is ENHRY, CDR2 SYGVKD. V gave up 8 bases and J gave up 1 base; unmatched junction bases: 8. Here the CDR3 reads CAIGNRGQSGNTIYF. The CDR3 DNA reads TGTGCCATCGGAAACAGGGGCCAGTCTGGAAACACCATATATTTT.

This clonotype appeared many times. The chain employs TRBV7-2 and TRBJ2-1, with D possibly called TRBD1 or TRBD2 (5 bases each). The length of the CDR3 is 13 residues. V shed 3 bases and J shed 10 bases, with 13 bases lying between them. Germline lookup yields CDR1 SGHTA and CDR2 FQGNSA. The CDR3 loop reads CASSLYRDGEQFF. The CDR3 nucleotides read TGTGCCAGCAGCTTGTATAGGGACGGCGAGCAGTTCTTC.

V and J are TRBV10-3 and TRBJ1-1; possibly TRBD1 for D (5 bases). This CDR3 has 12 amino acids. V shed 10 bases and J shed 1 base, with 10 bases lying between them. CDR1 ENHRY and CDR2 SYGVKD come from the germline V gene. The DNA of the CDR3 is TGTGCCACCGCGACAGCGAACACTGAAGCTTTCTTT. Protein: CATATANTEAFF.